This T cell receptor beta chain emerged from a study of PD-1 blockade in classical Hodgkin lymphoma. Study-level results: While CD8+ TCR diversity did not rise significantly by C4D1, CD4+ TCR diversity did.

The table lists this clone with a few counts. No antigen is known for it. Libraries were prepared by immunoSEQ multiplex PCR; TCRdb keeps only in-frame clonotypes and omits some of them. Found here are roughly 42,000 clones, approximately 71% of them singletons; the top ten hold about 2.6%. The CDR3 has 13 amino acids. The germline V and J ends were trimmed by 5 bases and 4 bases, with 11 bases remaining between them. Germline CDR1 MNHEY, CDR2 SVGAGI. Time point of the sample: cycle 4 day 1 (C4D1), after more than 5 weeks of nivolumab. In every patient, relapse followed autologous stem cell transplantation, while exposure to brentuximab vedotin differed.

The source was peripheral blood mononuclear cells (PBMCs), collected before the fourth cycle of nivolumab. The clonotype comes from a human donor with classical Hodgkin lymphoma. The chain joins TRBV6-5 to TRBJ2-5; no definite D call. The CDR3 protein is CASSDTFGETQYF. DNA for the CDR3: TGTGCCAGCAGTGACACCTTCGGAGAGACCCAGTACTTC.